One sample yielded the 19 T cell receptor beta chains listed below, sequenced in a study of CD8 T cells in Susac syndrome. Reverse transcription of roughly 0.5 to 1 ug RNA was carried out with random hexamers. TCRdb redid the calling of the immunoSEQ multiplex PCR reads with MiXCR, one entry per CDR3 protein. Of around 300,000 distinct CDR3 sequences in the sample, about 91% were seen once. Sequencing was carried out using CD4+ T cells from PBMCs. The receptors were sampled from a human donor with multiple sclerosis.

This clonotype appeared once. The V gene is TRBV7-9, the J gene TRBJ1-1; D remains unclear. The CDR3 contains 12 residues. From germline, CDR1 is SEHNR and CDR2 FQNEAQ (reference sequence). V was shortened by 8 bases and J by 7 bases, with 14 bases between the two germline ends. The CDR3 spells CASPTPVFEAFF. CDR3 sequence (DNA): TGTGCCAGCCCCACCCCCGTTTTTGAAGCTTTCTTT.

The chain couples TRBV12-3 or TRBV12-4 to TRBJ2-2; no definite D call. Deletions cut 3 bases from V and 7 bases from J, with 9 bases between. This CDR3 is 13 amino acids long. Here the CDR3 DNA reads TGTGCCAGCAGTTTGATCGGCGACGGGGAGCTGTTTTTT. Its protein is CASSLIGDGELFF.

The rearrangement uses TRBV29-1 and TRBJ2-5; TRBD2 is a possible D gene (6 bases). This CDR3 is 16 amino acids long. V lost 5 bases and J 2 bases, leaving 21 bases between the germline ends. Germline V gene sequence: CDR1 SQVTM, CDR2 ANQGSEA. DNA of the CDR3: TGCAGCGTTCGGCGGGATCAGTCTCCACCTCAAGAGACCCAGTACTTC. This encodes CSVRRDQSPPQETQYF.

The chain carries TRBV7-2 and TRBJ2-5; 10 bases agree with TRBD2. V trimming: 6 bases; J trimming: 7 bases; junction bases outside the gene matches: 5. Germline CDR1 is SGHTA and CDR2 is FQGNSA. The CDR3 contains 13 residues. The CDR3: CASRSASGRTQYF. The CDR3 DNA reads TGTGCCAGCAGATCAGCTAGCGGGAGGACCCAGTACTTC. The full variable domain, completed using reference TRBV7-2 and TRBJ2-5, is GAGVSQSPSNKVTEKGKDVELRCDPISGHTALYWYRQSLGQGLEFLIYFQGNSAPDKSGLPSDRFSAERTGGSVSTLTIQRTQQEDSAVYLCASRSASGRTQYFGPGTRLLVL.

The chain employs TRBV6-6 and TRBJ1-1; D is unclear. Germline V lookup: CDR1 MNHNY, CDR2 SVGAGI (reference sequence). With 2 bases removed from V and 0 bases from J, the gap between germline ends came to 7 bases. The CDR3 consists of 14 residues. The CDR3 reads CASSYLRLNTEAFF. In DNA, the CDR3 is TGTGCCAGCAGTTACCTTCGGTTGAACACTGAAGCTTTCTTT.

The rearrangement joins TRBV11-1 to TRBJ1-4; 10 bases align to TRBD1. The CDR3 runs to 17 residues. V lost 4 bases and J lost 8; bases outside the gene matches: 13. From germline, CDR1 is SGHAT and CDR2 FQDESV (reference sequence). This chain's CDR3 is CASSSRDRGTSSEKLFF. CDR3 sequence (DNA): TGTGCCAGCAGCTCCCGGGACAGGGGTACGTCGAGCGAAAAACTGTTTTTT.

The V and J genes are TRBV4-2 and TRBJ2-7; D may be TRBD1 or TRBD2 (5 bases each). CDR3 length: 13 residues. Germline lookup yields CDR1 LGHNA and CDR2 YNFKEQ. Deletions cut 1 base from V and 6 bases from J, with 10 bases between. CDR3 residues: CASSQVDGGEQYF. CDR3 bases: TGTGCCAGCAGCCAAGTAGATGGGGGCGAGCAGTACTTC.

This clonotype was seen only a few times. Here the CDR3 reads CSARGGRGTEAFF. The DNA of the CDR3 is TGCAGTGCTAGGGGGGGGAGAGGAACTGAAGCTTTCTTT. This chain connects TRBV20-1 to TRBJ1-1; D may be TRBD1 (5 bases). CDR1 is DFQATT, CDR2 SNEGSKA, per germline (reference sequence). V lost 3 bases to trimming and J lost 5 bases, with 13 bases between them. This CDR3 comprises 13 residues.

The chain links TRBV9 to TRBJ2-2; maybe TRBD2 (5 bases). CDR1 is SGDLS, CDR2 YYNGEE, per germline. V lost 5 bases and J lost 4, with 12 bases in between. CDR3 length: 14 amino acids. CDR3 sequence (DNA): TGTGCCAGCAGGGACTCCAGCGGCACCGGGGAGCTGTTTTTT. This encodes CASRDSSGTGELFF.

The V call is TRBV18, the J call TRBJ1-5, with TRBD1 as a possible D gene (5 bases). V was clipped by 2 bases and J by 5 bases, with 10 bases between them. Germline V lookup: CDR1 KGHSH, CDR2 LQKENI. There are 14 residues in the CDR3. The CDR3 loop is CASSPTAGDQPQHF. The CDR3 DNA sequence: TGTGCCAGCTCACCAACCGCGGGGGATCAGCCCCAGCATTTT.

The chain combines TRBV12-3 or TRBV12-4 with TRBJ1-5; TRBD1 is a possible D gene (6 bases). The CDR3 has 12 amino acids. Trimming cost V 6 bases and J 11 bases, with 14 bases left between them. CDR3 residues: CASSETGIAQHF. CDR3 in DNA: TGTGCCAGCAGCGAAACAGGGATCGCCCAGCATTTT.

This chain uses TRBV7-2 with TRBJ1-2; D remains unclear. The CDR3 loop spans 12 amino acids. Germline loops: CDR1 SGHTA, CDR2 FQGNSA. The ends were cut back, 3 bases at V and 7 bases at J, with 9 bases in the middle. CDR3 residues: CASSLAPRGYTF. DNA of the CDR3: TGTGCCAGCAGCTTGGCGCCGCGTGGCTACACCTTC.

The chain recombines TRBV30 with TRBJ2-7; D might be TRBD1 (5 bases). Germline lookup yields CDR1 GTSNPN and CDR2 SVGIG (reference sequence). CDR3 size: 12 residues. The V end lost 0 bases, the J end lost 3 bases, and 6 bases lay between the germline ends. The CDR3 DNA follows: TGTGCCTGGAGTGTACAGGTCTACGAGCAGTACTTC. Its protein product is CAWSVQVYEQYF.

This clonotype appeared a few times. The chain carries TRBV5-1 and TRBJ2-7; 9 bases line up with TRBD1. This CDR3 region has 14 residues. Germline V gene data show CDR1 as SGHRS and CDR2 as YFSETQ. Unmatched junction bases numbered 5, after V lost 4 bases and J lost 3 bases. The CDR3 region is CASSPETGGYEQYF. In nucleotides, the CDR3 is TGCGCCAGCAGCCCGGAGACAGGGGGCTACGAGCAGTACTTC.

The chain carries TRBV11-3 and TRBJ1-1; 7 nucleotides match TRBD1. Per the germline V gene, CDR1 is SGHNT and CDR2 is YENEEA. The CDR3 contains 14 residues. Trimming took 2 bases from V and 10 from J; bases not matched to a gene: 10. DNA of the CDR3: TGTGCCAGCAGCTTACCCCCCGGGGCAGGGGGAGCTTTCTTT. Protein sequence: CASSLPPGAGGAFF.

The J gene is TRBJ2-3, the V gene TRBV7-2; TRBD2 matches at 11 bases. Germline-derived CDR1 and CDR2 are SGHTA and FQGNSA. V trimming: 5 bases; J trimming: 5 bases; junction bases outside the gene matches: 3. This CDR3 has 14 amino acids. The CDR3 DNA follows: TGTGCCAGCAGCAGGGGACTAGCGGTAGATACGCAGTATTTT. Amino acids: CASSRGLAVDTQYF. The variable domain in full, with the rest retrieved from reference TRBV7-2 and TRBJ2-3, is GAGVSQSPSNKVTEKGKDVELRCDPISGHTALYWYRQSLGQGLEFLIYFQGNSAPDKSGLPSDRFSAERTGGSVSTLTIQRTQQEDSAVYLCASSRGLAVDTQYFGPGTRLTVL.

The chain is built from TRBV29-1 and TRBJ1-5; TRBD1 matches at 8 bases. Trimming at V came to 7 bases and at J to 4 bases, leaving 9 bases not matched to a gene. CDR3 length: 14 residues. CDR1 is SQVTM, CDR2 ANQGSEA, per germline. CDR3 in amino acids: CSAGTGGANQPQHF. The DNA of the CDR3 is TGCAGCGCTGGGACAGGAGGGGCGAATCAGCCCCAGCATTTT. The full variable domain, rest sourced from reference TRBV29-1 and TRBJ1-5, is SAVISQKPSRDICQRGTSLTIQCQVDSQVTMMFWYRQQPGQSLTLIATANQGSEATYESGFVIDKFPISRPNLTFSTLTVSNMSPEDSSIYLCSAGTGGANQPQHFGDGTRLSIL.

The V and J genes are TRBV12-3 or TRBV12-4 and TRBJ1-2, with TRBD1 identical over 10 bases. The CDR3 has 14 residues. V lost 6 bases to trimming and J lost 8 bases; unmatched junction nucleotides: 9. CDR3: CASREAGTGEGYTF. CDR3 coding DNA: TGTGCCAGCAGGGAGGCCGGGACAGGGGAAGGCTACACCTTC.

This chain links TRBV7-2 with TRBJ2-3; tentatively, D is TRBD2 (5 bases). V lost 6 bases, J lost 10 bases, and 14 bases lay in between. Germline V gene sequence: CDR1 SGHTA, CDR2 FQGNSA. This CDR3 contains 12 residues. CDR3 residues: CASSSRSGPQYF. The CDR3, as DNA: TGTGCCAGCAGTAGCAGAAGCGGTCCGCAGTATTTT.